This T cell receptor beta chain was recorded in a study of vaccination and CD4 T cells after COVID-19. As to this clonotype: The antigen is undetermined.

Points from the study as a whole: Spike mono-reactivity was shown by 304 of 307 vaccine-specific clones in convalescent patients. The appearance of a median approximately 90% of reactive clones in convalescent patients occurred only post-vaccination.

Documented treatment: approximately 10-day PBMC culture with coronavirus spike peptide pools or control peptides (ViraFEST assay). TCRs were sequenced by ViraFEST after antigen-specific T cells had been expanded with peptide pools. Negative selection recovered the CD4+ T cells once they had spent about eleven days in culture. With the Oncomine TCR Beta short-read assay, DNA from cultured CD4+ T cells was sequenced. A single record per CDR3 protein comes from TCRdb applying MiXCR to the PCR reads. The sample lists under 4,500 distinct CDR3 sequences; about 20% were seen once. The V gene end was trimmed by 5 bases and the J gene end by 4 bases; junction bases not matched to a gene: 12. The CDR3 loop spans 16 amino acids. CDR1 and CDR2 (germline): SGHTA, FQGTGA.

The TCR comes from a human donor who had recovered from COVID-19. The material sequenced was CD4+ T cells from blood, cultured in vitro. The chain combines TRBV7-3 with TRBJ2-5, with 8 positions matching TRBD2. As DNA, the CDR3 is TGTGCCAGCAGCCCTGTTGGGACTAGTACGCGAGAGACCCAGTACTTC. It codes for CASSPVGTSTRETQYF.